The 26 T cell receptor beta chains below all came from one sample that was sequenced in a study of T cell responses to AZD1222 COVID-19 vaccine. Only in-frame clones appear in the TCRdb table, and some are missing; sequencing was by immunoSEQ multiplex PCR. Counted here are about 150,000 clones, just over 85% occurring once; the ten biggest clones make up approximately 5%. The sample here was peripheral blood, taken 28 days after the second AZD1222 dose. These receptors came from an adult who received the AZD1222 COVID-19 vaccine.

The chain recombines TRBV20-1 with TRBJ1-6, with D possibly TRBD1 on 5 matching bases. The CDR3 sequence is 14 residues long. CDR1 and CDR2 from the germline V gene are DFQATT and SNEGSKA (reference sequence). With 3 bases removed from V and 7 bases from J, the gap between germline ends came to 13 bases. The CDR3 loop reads CSASRQYSNSPLHF. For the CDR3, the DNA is TGCAGTGCTAGTAGACAGTACTCGAATTCACCCCTCCACTTT.

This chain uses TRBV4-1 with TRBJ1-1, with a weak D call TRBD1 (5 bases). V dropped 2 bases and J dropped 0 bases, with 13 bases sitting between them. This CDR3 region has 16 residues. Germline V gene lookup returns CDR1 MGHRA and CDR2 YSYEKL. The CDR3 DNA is TGCGCCAGCAGCCAACCTCGCTTGGGGCTGAACACTGAAGCTTTCTTT. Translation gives CASSQPRLGLNTEAFF.

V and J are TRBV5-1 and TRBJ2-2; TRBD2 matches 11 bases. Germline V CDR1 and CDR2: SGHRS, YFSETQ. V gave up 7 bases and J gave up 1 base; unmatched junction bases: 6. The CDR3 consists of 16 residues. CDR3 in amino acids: CASARLAGGNTGELFF. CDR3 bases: TGCGCCAGCGCTCGGCTAGCGGGAGGGAACACCGGGGAGCTGTTTTTT.

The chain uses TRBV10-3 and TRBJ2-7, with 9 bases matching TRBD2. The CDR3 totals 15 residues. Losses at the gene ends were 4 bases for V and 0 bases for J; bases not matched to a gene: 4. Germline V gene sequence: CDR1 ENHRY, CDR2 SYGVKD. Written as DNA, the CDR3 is TGTGCCATCAGTGCTAGCGGGATTAGCTCCTACGAGCAGTACTTC. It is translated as CAISASGISSYEQYF.

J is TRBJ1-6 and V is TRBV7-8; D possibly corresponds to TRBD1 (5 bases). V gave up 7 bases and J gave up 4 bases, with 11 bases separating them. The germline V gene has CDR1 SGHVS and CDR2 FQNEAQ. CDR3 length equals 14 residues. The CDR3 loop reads CASMRGAYNSPLHF. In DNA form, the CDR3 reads TGTGCCAGCATGAGAGGGGCTTATAATTCACCCCTCCACTTT. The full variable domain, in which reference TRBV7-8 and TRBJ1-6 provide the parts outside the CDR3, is GAGVSQSPRYKVAKRGQDVALRCDPISGHVSLFWYQQALGQGPEFLTYFQNEAQLDKSGLPSDRFFAERPEGSVSTLKIQRTQQEDSAVYLCASMRGAYNSPLHFGNGTRLTVT.

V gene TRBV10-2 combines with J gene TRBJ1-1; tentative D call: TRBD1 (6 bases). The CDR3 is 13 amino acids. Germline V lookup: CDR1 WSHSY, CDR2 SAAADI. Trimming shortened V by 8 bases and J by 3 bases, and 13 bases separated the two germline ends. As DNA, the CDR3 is TGCGCCAGCCAAGGGGGGTGGGACACTGAAGCTTTCTTT. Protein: CASQGGWDTEAFF.

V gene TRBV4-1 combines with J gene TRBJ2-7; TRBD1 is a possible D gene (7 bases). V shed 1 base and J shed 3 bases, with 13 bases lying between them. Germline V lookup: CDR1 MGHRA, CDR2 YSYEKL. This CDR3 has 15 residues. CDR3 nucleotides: TGCGCCAGCAGCCAAGTGCAGGGGGGAGACTACGAGCAGTACTTC. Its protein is CASSQVQGGDYEQYF.

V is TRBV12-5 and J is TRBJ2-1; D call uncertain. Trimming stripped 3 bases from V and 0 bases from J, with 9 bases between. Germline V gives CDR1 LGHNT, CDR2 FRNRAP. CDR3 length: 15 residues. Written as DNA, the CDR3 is TGTGCTAGTGGTTTAATTGCGAGCTCCTACAATGAGCAGTTCTTC. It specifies CASGLIASSYNEQFF. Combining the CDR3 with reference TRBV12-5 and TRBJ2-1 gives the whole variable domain DARVTQTPRHKVTEMGQEVTMRCQPILGHNTVFWYRQTMMQGLELLAYFRNRAPLDDSGMPKDRFSAEMPDATLATLKIQPSEPRDSAVYFCASGLIASSYNEQFFGPGTRLTVL.

The CDR3, as DNA: TGTGCCAGCAGCTTACGAGGTGCCACAGATACGCAGTATTTT. This translates into CASSLRGATDTQYF. The chain links TRBV7-2 to TRBJ2-3; no clear D. V lost 2 bases, J lost 2 bases, and 8 bases lay in between. CDR1 SGHTA and CDR2 FQGNSA come from the germline V gene. This CDR3 has 14 residues.

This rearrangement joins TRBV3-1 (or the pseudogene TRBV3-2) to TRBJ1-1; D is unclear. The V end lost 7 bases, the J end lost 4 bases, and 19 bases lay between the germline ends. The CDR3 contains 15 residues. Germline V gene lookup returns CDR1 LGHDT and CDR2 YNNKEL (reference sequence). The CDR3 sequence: CASTPLAESSTEAFF. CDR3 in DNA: TGTGCCAGCACCCCCCTGGCGGAATCCTCCACTGAAGCTTTCTTT.

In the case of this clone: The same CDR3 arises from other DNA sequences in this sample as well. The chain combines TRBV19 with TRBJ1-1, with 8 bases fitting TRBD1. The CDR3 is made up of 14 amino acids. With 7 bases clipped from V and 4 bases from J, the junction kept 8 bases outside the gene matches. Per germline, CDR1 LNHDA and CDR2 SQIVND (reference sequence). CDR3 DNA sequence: TGTGCCAGTATTATGACAGGGGAGGGCACTGAAGCTTTCTTT. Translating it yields CASIMTGEGTEAFF.

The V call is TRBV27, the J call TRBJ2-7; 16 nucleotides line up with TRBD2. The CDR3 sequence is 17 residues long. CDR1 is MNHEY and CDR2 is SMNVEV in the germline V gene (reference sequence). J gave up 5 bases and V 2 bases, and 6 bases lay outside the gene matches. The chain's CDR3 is CASSLGGLAGGPNEQYF. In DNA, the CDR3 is TGTGCCAGCAGTTTAGGGGGACTAGCGGGAGGGCCGAACGAGCAGTACTTC.

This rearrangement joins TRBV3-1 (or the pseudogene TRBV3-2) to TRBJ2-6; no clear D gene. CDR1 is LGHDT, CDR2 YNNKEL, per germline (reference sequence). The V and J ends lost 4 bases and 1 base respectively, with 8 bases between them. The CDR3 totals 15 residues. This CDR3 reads CASSPSTSGANVLTF. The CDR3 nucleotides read TGTGCCAGCAGCCCCTCTACTTCTGGGGCCAACGTCCTGACTTTC.

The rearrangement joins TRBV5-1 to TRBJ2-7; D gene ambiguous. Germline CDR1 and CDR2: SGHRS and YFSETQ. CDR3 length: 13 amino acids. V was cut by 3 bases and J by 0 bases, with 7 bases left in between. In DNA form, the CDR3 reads TGCGCCAGCAGCTCTATTGGCTCCTACGAGCAGTACTTC. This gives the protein CASSSIGSYEQYF.

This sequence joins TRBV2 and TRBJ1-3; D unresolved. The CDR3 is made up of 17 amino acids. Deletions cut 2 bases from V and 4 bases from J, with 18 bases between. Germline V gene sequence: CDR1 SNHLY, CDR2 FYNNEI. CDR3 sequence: CASSEPSLFLGGNTIYF. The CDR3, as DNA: TGTGCCAGCAGTGAACCGTCTCTGTTTTTGGGGGGAAACACCATATATTTT.

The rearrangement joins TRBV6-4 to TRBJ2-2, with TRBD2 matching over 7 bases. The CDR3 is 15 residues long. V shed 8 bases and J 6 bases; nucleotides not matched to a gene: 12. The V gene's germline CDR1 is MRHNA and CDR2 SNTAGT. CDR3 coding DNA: TGTGCCAGCCGCCAGACTAGCCTCCAGCCCGGGGAGCTGTTTTTT. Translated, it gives CASRQTSLQPGELFF.

CDR3 nucleotide sequence: TGTGCCAGCAGTTACTCGAGCGGGGGGCCCTACGAGCAGTACTTC. Its translation: CASSYSSGGPYEQYF. V usage is TRBV6-5 and J usage is TRBJ2-7; TRBD2 agrees at 9 bases. Per germline, CDR1 MNHEY and CDR2 SVGAGI. The V segment lost 0 bases and the J segment 2 bases; nucleotides outside the gene matches: 2. The CDR3 covers 15 residues.

CDR3 sequence (DNA): TGTGCCAGCAGTTTCGGGACACAAGAGACCCAGTACTTC. Its translation: CASSFGTQETQYF. This chain links TRBV12-3 or TRBV12-4 with TRBJ2-5; D is perhaps TRBD1 (6 bases). The CDR3 consists of 13 residues. V lost 3 bases and J lost 2, with 7 bases in between.

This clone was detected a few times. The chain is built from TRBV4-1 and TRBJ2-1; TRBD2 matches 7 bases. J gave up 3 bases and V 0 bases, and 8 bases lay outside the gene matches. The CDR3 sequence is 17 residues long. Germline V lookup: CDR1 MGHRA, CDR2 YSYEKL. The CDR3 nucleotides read TGCGCCAGCAGCCAAGACGTGAGGGAGGGCCACTACAATGAGCAGTTCTTC. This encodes CASSQDVREGHYNEQFF.

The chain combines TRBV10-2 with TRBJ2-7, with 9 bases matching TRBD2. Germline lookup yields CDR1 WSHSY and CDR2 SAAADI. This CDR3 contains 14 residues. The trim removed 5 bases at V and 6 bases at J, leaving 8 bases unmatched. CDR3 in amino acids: CASSPAGGLREQYF. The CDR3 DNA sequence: TGCGCCAGCAGTCCAGCGGGAGGACTCCGCGAGCAGTACTTC.

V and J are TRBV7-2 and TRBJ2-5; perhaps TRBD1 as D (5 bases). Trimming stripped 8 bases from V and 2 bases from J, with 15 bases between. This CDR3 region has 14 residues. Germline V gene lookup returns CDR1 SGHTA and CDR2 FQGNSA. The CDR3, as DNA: TGTGCCAGCGGCCCAGGGCCGGCACAAGAGACCCAGTACTTC. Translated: CASGPGPAQETQYF.

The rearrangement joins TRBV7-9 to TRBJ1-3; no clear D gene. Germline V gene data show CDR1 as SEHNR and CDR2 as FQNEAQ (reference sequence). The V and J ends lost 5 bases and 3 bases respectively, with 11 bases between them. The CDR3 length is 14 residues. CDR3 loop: CASSPDRIGNTIYF. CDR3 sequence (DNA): TGTGCCAGCAGCCCCGACCGGATTGGAAACACCATATATTTT.

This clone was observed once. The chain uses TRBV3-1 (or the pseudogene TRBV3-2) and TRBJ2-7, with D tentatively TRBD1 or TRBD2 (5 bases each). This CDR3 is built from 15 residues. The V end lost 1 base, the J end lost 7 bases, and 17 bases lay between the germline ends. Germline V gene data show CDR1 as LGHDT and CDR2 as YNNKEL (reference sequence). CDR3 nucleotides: TGTGCCAGCAGCCAAGGGATAGGGACCCCATATGAGCAGTACTTC. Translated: CASSQGIGTPYEQYF.

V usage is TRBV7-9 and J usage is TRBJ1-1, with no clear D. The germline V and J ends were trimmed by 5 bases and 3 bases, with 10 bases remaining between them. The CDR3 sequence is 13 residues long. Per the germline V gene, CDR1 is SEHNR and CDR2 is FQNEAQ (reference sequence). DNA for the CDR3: TGTGCCAGCAGCCGACGAGGTGACACTGAAGCTTTCTTT. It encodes CASSRRGDTEAFF.

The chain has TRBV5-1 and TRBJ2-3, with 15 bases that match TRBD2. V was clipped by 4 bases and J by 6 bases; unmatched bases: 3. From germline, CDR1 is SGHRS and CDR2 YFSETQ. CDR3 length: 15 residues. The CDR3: CASSIGTSGGDTQYF. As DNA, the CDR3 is TGCGCCAGCAGCATCGGGACTAGCGGGGGGGATACGCAGTATTTT.

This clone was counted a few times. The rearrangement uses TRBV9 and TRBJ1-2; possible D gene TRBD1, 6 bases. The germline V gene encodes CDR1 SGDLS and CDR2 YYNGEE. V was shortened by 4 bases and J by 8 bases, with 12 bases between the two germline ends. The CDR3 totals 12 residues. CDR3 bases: TGTGCCAGCAGCCCTGGACAGTCGGGCTACACCTTC. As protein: CASSPGQSGYTF.